Sequencing of this TCR beta chain was carried out in a study of shared clonotypes between healthy human individuals. The assay used deep level. Replicate sorted-subset PCRs were loaded with around 220 ng DNA, about 31,000 T cell genomes. Produced via immunoSEQ multiplex PCR; TCRdb's table is partial and in-frame only. The sample carries about 590,000 clones, around 95% recorded once. Terminally differentiated effector memory CD45RA+ cells were left out of the naive CD8 fraction, which was CD45RO-negative and positively selected for CCR7. The CDR3 is made up of 17 amino acids. CDR1 and CDR2 (germline): MDHEN, SYDVKM. Trimming took 3 bases from V and 8 from J; bases not matched to a gene: 13.

The sequencing input was naive CD8+ T cells sorted from blood. The TCR was taken from a woman in her 30s in good health. This chain uses TRBV28 with TRBJ2-1, with TRBD2 matching over 10 bases. The CDR3 sequence is CASSFPGLLAGAHEQFF. The CDR3 DNA reads as TGTGCCAGCAGTTTCCCCGGTCTCCTAGCGGGAGCGCATGAGCAGTTCTTC.